This record looks at one TCR beta chain sequence and its context. This specimen comes from a study of cytomegalovirus exposure and HLA in healthy donors. Amplification used 60 Vbeta primers and 13 Jbeta primers. Sequenced by immunoSEQ multiplex PCR; TCRdb stores in-frame clones only, minus some. Of about 190,000 clones listed, approximately 70% are singletons. CDR3 size: 15 residues. Germline CDR1 reads MDHEN; CDR2 reads SYDVKM. V gave up 2 bases and J gave up 3 bases; unmatched junction bases: 4. This TCR came from a woman younger than 45 in good health and CMV-seropositive. The sequenced sample was PBMCs. The chain employs TRBV28 and TRBJ2-1; 7 nucleotides agree with TRBD2. Written as DNA, the CDR3 is TGTGCCAGCAGTTTAGGTCTAGCGGACTACAATGAGCAGTTCTTC. Translating it yields CASSLGLADYNEQFF.